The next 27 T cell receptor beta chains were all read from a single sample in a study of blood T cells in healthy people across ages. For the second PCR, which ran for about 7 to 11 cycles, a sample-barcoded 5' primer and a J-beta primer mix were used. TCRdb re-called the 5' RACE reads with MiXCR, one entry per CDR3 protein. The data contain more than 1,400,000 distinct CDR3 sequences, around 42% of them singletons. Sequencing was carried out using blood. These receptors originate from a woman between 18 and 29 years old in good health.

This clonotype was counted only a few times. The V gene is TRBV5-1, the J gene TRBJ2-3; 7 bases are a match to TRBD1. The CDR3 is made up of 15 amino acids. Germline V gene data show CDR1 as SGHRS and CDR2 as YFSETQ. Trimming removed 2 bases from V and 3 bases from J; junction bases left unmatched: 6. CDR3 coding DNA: TGCGCCAGCAGCTTCACAGGGGAGAGGACAGATACGCAGTATTTT. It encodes CASSFTGERTDTQYF.

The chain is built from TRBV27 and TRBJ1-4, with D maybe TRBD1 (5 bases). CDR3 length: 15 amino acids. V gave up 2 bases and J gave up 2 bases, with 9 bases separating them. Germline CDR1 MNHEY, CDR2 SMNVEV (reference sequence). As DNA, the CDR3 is TGTGCCAGCAGTTTAAGGCGACAGACTAATGAAAAACTGTTTTTT. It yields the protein CASSLRRQTNEKLFF.

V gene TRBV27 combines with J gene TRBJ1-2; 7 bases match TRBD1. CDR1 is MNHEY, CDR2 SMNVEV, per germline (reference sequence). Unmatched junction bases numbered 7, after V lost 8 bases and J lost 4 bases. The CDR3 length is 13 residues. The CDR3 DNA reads TGTGCCAGCGCTCCAGGGGGGAGCTATGGCTACACCTTC. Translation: CASAPGGSYGYTF.

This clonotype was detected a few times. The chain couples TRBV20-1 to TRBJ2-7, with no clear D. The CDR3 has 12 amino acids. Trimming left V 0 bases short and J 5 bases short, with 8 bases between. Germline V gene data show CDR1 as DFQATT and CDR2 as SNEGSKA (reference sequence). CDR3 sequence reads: CSARDPYHEQYF. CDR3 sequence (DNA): TGCAGTGCTAGAGATCCCTACCACGAGCAGTACTTC.

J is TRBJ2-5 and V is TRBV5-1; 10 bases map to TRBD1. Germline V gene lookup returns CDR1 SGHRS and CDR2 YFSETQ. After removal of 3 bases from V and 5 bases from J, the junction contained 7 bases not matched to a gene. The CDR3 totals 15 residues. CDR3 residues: CASSSHGTGAETQYF. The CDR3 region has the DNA TGCGCCAGCAGCTCCCACGGGACAGGGGCCGAGACCCAGTACTTC.

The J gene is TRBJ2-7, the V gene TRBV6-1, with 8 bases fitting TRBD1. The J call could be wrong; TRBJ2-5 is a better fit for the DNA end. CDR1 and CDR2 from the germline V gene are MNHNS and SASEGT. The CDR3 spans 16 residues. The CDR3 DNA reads TGTGCCAGCAGTCCGAATGACAGGGGTTTCGCGGAGACCCAGTACTTC. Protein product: CASSPNDRGFAETQYF.

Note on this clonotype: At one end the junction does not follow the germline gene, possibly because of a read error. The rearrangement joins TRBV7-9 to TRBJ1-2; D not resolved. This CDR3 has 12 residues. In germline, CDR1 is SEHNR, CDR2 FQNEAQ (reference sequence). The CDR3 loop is CDSSSPFRGYTF. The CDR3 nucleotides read TGTGACAGCAGCTCTCCATTTCGGGGCTACACCTTC.

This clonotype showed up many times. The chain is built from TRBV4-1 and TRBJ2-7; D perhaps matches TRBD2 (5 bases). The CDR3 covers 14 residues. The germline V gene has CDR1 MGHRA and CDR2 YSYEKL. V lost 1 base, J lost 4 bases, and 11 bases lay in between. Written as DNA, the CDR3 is TGCGCCAGCAGCCAAGTTCTCTCGGGATACGAGCAGTACTTC. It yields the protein CASSQVLSGYEQYF.

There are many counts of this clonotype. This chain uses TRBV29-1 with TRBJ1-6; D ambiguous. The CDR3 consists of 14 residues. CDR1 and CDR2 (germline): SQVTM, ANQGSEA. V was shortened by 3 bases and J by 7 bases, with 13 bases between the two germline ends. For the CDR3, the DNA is TGCAGCGTTGAGACACCGGGCCCGAATTCACCCCTCCACTTT. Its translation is CSVETPGPNSPLHF.

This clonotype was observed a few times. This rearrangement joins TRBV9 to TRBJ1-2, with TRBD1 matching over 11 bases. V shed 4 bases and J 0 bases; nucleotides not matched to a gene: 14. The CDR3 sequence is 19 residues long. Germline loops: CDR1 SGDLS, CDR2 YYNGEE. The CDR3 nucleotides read TGTGCCAGCAGCCCGGGGACAGGGGGAAGGTTATCCCCTAACTATGGCTACACCTTC. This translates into CASSPGTGGRLSPNYGYTF.

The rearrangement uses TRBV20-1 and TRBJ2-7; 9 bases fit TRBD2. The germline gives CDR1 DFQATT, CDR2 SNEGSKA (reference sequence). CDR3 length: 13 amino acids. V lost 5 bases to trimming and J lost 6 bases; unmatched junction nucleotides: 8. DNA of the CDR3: TGCAGTGCTCGACCTAGCGGGAATCGCGAGCAGTACTTC. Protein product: CSARPSGNREQYF.

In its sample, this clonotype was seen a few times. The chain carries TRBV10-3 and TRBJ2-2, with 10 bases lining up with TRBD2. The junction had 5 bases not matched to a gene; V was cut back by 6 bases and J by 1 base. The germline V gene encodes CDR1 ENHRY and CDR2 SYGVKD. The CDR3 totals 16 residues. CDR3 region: CAISQAGGKNTGELFF. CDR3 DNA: TGTGCCATCAGCCAAGCGGGGGGGAAGAACACCGGGGAGCTGTTTTTT.

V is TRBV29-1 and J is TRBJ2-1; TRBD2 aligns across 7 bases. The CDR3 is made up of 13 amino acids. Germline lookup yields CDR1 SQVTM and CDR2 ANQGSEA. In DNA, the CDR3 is TGCAGTGCAACGCGGGGGAGGGTAGATGAGCAGTTCTTC. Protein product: CSATRGRVDEQFF.

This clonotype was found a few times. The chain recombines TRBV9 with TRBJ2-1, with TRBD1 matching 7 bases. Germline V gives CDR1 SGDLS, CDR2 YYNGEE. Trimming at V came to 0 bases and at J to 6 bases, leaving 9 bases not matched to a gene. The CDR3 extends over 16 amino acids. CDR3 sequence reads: CASSVGRTGLLNEQFF. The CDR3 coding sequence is TGTGCCAGCAGCGTAGGTAGGACAGGACTCCTCAATGAGCAGTTCTTC. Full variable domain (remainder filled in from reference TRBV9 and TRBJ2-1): DSGVTQTPKHLITATGQRVTLRCSPRSGDLSVYWYQQSLDQGLQFLIQYYNGEERAKGNILERFSAQQFPDLHSELNLSSLELGDSALYFCASSVGRTGLLNEQFFGPGTRLTVL.

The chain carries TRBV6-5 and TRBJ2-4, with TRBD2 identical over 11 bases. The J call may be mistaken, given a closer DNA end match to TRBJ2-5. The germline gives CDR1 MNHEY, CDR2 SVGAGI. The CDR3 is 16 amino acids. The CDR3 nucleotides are TGTGCCAGCAGTCCCCCCGCTAGCGGGAGGTGGGAGACCCAGTACTTC. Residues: CASSPPASGRWETQYF.

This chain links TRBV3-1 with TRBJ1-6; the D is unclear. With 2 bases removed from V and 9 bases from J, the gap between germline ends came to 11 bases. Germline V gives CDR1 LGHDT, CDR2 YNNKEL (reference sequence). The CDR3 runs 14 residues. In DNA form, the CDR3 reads TGTGCCAGCAGCCAACAATTCGATTCTTCACCCCTCCACTTT. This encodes CASSQQFDSSPLHF. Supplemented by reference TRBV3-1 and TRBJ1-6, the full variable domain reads DTAVSQTPKYLVTQMGNDKSIKCEQNLGHDTMYWYKQDSKKFLKIMFSYNNKELIINETVPNRFSPKSPDKAHLNLHINSLELGDSAVYFCASSQQFDSSPLHFGNGTRLTVT.

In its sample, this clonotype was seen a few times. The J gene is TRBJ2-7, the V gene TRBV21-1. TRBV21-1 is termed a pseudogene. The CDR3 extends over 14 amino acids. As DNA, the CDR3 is TGTGCCAGCAGCAAAATTAAGCGTACCTACGAGCAGTACTTC. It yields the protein CASSKIKRTYEQYF.

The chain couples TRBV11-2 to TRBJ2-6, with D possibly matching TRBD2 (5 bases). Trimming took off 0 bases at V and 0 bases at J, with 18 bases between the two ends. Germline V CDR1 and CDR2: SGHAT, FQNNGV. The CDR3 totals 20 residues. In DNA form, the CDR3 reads TGTGCCAGCAGCTTAGATGGGCTGAGGGCAGGCAGCTCTGGGGCCAACGTCCTGACTTTC. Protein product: CASSLDGLRAGSSGANVLTF.

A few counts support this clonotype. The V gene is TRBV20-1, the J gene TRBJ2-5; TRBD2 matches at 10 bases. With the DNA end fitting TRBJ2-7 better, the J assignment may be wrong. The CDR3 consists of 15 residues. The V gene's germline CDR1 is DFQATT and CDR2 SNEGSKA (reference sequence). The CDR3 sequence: CSACPLAGDTYEQYF. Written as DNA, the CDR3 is TGCAGTGCTTGCCCCCTAGCGGGAGACACTTACGAGCAGTACTTC.

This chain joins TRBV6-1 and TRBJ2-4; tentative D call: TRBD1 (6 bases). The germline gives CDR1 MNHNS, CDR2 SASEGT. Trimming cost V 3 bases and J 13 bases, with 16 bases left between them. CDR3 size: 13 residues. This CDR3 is CASSEDSYNEQYF. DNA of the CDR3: TGTGCCAGCAGTGAGGACAGTTACAATGAGCAGTACTTC.

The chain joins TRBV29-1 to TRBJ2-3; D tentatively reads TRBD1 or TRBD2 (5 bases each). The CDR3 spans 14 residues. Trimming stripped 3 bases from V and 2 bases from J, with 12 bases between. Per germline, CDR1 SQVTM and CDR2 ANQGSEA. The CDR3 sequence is CSVDGDHPTDTQYF. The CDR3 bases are TGCAGCGTTGACGGGGACCACCCCACAGATACGCAGTATTTT.

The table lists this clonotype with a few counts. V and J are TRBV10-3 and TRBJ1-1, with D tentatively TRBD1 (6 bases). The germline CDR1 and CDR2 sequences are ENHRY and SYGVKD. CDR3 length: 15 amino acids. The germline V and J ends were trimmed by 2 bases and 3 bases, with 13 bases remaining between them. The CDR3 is CAISEPTGHYTEAFF. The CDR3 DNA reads TGTGCCATCAGTGAGCCGACGGGACACTACACTGAAGCTTTCTTT.

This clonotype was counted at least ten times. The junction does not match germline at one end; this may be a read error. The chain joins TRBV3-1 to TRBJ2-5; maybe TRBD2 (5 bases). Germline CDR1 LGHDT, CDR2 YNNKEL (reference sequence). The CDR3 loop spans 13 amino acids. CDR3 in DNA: TGCGCCAGCAGCTTCCGGGGACAAGAGACCCAGTACTTC. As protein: CASSFRGQETQYF.

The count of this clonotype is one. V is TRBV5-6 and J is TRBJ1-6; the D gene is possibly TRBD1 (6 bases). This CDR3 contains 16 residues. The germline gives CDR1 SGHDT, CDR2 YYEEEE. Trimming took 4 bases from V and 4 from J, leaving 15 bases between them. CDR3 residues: CASSPLGARYNSPLHF. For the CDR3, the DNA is TGTGCCAGCAGCCCGTTGGGGGCGAGGTATAATTCACCCCTCCACTTT.

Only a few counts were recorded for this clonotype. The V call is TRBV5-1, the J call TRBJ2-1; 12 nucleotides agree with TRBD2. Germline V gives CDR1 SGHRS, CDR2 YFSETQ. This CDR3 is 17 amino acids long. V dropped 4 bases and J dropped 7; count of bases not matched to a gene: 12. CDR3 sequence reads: CASSPGASGRAMNEQFF. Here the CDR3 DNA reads TGCGCCAGCAGCCCGGGGGCTAGCGGGAGGGCTATGAATGAGCAGTTCTTC.

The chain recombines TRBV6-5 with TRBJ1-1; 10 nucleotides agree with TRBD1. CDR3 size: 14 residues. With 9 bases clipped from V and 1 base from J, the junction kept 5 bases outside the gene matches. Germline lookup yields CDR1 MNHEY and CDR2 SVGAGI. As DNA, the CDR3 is TGTGCCAGTGCGGGACAGGGGAAGAACACTGAAGCTTTCTTT. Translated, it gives CASAGQGKNTEAFF.

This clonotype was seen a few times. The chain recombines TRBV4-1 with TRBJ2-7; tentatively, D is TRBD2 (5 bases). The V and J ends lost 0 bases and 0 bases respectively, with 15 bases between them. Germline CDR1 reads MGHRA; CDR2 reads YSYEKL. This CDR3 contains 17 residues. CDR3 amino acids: CASSQDPGGWSSYEQYF. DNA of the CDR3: TGCGCCAGCAGCCAAGACCCCGGCGGGTGGAGCTCCTACGAGCAGTACTTC.